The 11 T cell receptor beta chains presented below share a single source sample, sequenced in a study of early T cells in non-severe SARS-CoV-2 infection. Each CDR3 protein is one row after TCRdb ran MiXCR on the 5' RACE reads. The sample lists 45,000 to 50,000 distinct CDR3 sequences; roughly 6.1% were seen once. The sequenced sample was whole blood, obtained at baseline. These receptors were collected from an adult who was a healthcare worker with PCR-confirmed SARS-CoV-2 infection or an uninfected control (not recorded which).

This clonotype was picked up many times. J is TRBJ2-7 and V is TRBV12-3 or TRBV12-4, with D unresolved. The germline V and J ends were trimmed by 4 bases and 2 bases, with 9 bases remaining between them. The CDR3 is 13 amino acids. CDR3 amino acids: CASSYDSAYEQYF. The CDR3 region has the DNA TGTGCCAGCAGTTACGACTCCGCCTACGAGCAGTACTTC.

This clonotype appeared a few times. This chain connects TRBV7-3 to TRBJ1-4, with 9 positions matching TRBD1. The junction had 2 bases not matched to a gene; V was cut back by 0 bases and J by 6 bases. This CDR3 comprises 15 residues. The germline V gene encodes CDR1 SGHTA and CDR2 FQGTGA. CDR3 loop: CASSLTGQGHEKLFF. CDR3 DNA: TGTGCCAGCAGCTTAACGGGACAGGGACATGAAAAACTGTTTTTT.

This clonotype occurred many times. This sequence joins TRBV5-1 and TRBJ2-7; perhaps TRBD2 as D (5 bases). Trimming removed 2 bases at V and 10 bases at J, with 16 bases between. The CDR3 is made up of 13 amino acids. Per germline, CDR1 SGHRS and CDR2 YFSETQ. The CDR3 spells CASSFTRGREQYF. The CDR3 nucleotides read TGCGCCAGCAGCTTTACGCGAGGTCGGGAACAGTACTTC.

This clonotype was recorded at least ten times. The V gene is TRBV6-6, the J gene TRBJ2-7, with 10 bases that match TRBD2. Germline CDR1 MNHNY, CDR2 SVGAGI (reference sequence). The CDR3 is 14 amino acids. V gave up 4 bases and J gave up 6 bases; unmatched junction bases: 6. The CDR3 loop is CASSSAGGPGEQYF. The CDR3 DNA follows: TGTGCCAGCAGTTCAGCGGGAGGGCCTGGCGAGCAGTACTTC.

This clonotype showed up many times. The CDR3 loop is CASSLDRGNTIYF. CDR3 bases: TGCGCCAGCAGCTTGGACAGGGGGAACACCATATATTTT. The chain links TRBV5-1 to TRBJ1-3, with 8 bases lining up with TRBD1. CDR1 is SGHRS, CDR2 YFSETQ, per germline. The V segment lost 0 bases and the J segment 7 bases; nucleotides outside the gene matches: 0. The length of the CDR3 is 13 residues.

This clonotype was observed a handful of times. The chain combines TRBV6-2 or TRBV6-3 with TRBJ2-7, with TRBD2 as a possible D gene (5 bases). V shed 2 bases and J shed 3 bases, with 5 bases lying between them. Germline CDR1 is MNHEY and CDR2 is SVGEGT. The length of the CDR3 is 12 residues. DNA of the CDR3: TGTGCCAGCAGTTACGCGGGCTACGAGCAGTACTTC. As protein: CASSYAGYEQYF.

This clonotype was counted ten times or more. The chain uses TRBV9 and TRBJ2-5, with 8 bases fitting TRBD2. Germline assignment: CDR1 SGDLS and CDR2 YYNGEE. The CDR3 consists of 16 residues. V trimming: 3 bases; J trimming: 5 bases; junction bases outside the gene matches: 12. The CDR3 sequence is CASSEGGAGVGETQYF. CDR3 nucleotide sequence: TGTGCCAGCAGCGAAGGAGGAGCGGGAGTGGGGGAGACCCAGTACTTC.

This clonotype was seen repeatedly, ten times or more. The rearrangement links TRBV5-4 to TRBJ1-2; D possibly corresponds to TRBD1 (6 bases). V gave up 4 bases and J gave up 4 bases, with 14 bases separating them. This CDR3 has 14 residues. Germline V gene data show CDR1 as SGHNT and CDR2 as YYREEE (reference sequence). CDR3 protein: CASSPKGGSYGYTF. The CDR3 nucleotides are TGTGCCAGCAGCCCGAAAGGGGGGAGCTATGGCTACACCTTC.

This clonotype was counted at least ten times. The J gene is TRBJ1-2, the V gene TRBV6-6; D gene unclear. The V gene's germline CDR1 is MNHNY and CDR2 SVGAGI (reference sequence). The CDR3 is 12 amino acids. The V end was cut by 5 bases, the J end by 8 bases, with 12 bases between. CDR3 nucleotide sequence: TGTGCCAGCAGTGGTCCCCAAGCGGGCTACACCTTC. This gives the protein CASSGPQAGYTF.

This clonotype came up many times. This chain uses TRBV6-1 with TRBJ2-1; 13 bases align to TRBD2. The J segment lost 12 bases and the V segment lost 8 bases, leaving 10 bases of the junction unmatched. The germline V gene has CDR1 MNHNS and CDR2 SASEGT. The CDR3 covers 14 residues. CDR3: CASVGLAGVAVQFF. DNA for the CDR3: TGTGCCAGCGTTGGACTAGCGGGAGTGGCGGTGCAGTTCTTC.

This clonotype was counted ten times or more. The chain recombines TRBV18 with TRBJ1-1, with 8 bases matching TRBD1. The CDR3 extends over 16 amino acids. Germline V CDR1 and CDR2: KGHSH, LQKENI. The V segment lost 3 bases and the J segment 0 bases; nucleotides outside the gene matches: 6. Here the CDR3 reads CASSPRQGTMNTEAFF. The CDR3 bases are TGTGCCAGCTCACCCCGACAGGGGACAATGAACACTGAAGCTTTCTTT.